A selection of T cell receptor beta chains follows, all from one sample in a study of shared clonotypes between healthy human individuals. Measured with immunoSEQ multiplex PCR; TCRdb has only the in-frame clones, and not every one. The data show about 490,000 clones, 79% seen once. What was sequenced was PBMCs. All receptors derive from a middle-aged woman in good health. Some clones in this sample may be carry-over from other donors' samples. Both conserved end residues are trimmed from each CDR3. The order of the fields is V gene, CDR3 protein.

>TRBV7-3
ASSFDSYTGELF
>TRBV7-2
ASSSGLAGEQY
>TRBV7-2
ASSLGALYTQY
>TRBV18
ASSREPSGELF
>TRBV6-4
ASSVGSGSGETQY
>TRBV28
ASSLSWTEAF
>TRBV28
ASKRLAGGPGEQF
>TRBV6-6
ASSYAGGWTEAF
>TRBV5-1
ASSSTGGRDEQY
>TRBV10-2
ASTRDRVVGETQY
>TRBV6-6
ASSYSQGAGYT
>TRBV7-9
ASSSTADRGNSPLH
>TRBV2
ASTGGVGYDSPLH
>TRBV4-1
ASSPGLAGENEQF
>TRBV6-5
ASRPTGGNQPQH
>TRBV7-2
ASSFRIAEAF
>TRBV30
AWSVVEGLAPTGELF
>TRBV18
ASSMGQGSGNTIY
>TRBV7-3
TSSPDYRTGELF
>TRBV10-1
ASSEFPSGQETQY
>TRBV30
AWSVGGEQY
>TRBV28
ASSPRPGTGTEAF
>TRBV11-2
ASNKLQGAQGRDYNEQF
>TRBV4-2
ASSQDMGDSSYEQY
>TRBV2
ASSITGATEAF
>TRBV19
ASSIVSGNTEAF
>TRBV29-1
SGTSGSITDTQY
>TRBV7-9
ASSQSPGLAGNTGELF
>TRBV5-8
ASSLDLSGNTIY
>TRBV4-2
ASSRNPGQGADEQY
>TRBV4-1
ASSQRSLGTGELF
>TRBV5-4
ASSFGQQETQY
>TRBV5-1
ASSQLAGVNEQF
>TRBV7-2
ASSRLAGAPYNEQF
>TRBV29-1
SVALGTGEEEQY
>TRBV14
ASSQAGGDYEQY
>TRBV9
ASSVWGSGELYEQY
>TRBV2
ASSLDRGPYGYT
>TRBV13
ASSPGRARPNYEQY
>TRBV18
ASSPGLPRTGRIEAF
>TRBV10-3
AITDRGNGEQY
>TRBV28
ASRPLGLASYNEQF
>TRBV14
ASSRRASYEQY
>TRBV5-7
ASRGGYRERYTGELF
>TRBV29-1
SVGGNQPQH
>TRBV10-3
AISDLTSGSTGELF
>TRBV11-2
ASSQGQYGYT
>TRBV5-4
ASSLRSRGDETQY
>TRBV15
ATSRDPVTGGGETQY
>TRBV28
ASSSPSRRGGEQY
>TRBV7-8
ASSTPRQGGLYEQY
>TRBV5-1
ASSFLTGGGEKLF